Only a few counts were recorded for the clone carrying this TCR beta chain. Antigen: not known. This entry belongs to a study of shared clonotypes between healthy human individuals. This CDR3 is 15 amino acids long. Per the germline V gene, CDR1 is SGHTA and CDR2 is FQGNSA. Deletions cut 4 bases from V and 0 bases from J, with 10 bases between. Here immunoSEQ multiplex PCR was the method, and the copy in TCRdb shows in-frame clones only, minus some. There are about 960,000 clones in the sample; about three quarters occur only once, and around 1.5% lies in the top ten. General study points: Non-shared clonotypes showed lower generation probabilities than clonotypes common to all four donors.

None of the donors, who were healthy HIV-negative adults, had recently had acute infections or vaccinations. A split of CD4+ cells into CD45RA+ naive and CD45RA-negative memory subsets was performed. The sequenced material came from memory CD4+ T cells sorted from blood. The sample's subset: CD45RA-negative fraction. This chain joins TRBV7-2 and TRBJ2-1, with a tentative D call TRBD2 (6 bases). The clonotype originates from a man aged 18 to 30 in good health. The CDR3 reads CASSSSTSSYNEQFF. The CDR3 region has the DNA TGTGCCAGCAGCTCGTCGACTAGCTCCTACAATGAGCAGTTCTTC.